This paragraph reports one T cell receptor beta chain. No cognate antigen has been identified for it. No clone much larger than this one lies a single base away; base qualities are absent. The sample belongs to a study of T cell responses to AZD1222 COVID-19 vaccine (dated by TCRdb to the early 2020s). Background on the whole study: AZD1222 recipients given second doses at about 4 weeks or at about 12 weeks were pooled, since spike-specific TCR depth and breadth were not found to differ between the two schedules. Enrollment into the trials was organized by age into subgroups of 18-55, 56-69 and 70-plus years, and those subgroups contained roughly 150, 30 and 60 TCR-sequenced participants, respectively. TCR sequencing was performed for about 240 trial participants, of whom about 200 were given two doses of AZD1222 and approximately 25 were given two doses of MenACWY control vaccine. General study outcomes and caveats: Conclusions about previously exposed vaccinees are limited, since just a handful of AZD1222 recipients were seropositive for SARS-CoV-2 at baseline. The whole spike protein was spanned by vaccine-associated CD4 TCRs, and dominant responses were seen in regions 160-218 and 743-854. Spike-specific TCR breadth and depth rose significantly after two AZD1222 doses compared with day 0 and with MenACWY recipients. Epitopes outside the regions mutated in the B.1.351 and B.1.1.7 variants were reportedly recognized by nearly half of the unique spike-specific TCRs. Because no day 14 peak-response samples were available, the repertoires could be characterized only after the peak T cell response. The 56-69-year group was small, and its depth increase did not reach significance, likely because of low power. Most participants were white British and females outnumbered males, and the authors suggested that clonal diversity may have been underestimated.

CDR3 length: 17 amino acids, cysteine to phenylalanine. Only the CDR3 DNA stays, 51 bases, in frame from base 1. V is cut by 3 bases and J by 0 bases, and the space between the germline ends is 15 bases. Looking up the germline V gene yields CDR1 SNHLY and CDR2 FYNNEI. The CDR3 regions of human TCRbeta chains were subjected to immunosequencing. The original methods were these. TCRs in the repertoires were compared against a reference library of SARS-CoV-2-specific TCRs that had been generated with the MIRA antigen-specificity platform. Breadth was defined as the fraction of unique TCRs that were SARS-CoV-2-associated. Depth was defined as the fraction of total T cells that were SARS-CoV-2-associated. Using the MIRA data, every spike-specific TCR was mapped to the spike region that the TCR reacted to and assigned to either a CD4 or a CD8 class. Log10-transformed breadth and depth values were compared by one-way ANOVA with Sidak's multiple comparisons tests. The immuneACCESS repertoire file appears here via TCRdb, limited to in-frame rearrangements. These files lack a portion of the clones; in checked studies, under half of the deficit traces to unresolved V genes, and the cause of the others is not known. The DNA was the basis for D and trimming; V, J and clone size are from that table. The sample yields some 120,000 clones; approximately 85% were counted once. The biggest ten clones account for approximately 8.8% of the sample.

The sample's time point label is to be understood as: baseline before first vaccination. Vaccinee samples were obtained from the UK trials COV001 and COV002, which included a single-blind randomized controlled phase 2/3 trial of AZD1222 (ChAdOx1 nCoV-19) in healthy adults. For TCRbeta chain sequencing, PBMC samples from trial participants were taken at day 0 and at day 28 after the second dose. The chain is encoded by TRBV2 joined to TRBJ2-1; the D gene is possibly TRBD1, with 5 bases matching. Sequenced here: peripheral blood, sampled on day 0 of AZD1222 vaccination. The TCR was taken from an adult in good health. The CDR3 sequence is CASSDPARVSSYNEQFF. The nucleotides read TGTGCCAGCAGTGACCCTGCCAGGGTGAGCTCCTACAATGAGCAGTTCTTC.